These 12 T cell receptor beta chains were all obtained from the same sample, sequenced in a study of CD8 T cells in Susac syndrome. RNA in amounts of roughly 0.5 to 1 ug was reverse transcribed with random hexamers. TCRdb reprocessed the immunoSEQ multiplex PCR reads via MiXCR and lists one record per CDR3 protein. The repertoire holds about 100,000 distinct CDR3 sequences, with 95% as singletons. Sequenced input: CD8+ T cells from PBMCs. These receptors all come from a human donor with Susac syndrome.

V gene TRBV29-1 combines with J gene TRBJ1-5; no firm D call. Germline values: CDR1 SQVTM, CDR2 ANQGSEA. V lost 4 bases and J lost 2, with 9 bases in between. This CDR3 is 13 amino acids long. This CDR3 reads CSVAGSGNQPQHF. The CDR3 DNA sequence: TGCAGCGTTGCTGGGTCGGGCAATCAGCCCCAGCATTTT. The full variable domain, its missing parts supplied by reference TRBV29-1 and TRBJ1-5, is SAVISQKPSRDICQRGTSLTIQCQVDSQVTMMFWYRQQPGQSLTLIATANQGSEATYESGFVIDKFPISRPNLTFSTLTVSNMSPEDSSIYLCSVAGSGNQPQHFGDGTRLSIL.

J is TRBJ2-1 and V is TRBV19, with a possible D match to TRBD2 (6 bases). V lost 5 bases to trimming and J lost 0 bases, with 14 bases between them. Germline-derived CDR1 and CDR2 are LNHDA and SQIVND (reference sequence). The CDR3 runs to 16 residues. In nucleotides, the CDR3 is TGTGCCAGTAGTCCACGGGAGTCCCACTCCTACAATGAGCAGTTCTTC. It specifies CASSPRESHSYNEQFF.

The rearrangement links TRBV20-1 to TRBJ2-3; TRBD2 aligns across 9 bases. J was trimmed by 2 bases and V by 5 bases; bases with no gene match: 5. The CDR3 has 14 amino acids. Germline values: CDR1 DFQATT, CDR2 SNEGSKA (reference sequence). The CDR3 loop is CSAGAGGSTDTQYF. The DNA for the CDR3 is TGCAGTGCTGGAGCGGGGGGATCCACAGATACGCAGTATTTT.

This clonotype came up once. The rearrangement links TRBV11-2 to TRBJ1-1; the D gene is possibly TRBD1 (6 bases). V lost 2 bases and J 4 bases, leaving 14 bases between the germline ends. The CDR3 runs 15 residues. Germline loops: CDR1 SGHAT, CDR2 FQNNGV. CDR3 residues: CASSLNLAGATEAFF. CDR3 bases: TGTGCCAGCAGCTTAAATCTGGCAGGGGCCACTGAAGCTTTCTTT.

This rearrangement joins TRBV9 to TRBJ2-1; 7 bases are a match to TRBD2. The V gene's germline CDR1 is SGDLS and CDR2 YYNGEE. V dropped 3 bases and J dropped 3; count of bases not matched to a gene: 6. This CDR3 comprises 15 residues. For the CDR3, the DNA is TGTGCCAGCAGCGCCTCCGGGACTAACTACAATGAGCAGTTCTTC. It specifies CASSASGTNYNEQFF. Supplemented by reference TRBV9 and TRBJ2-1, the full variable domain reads DSGVTQTPKHLITATGQRVTLRCSPRSGDLSVYWYQQSLDQGLQFLIQYYNGEERAKGNILERFSAQQFPDLHSELNLSSLELGDSALYFCASSASGTNYNEQFFGPGTRLTVL.

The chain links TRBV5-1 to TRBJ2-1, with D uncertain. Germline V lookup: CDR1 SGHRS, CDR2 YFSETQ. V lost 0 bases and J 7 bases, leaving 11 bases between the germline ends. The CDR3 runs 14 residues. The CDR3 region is CASSLGPQANEQFF. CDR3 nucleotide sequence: TGCGCCAGCAGCTTGGGGCCTCAGGCAAATGAGCAGTTCTTC.

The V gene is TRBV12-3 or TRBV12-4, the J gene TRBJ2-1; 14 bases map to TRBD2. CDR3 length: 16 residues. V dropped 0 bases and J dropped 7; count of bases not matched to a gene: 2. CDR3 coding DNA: TGTGCCAGCAGTTTAGCCGGGACTAGCGGGAGTAATGAGCAGTTCTTC. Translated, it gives CASSLAGTSGSNEQFF.

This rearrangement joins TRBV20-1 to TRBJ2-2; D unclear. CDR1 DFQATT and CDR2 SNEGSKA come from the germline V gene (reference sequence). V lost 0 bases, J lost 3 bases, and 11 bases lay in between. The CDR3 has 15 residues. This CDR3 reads CSARDLGEDTGELFF. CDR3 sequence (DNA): TGCAGTGCTAGAGATCTAGGAGAAGACACCGGGGAGCTGTTTTTT.

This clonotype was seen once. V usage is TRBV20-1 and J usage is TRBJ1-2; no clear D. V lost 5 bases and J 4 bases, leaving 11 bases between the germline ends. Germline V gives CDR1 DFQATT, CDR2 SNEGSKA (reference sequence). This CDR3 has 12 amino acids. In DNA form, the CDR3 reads TGCAGTGCTCCAGGAAGATCCTATGGCTACACCTTC. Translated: CSAPGRSYGYTF.

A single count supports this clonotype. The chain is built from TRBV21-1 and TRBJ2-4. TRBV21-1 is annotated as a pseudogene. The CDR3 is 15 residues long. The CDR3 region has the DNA TGTGCCAGCAGCAAAGTCCGAAAATCCAAAAACATTCAGTACTTC. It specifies CASSKVRKSKNIQYF.

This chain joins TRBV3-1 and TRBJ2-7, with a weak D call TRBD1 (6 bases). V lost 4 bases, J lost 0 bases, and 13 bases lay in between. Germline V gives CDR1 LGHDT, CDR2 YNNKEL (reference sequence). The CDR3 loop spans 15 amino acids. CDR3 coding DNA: TGTGCCAGCAGCCTTTCAGGGACACTCTCCTACGAGCAGTACTTC. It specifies CASSLSGTLSYEQYF.

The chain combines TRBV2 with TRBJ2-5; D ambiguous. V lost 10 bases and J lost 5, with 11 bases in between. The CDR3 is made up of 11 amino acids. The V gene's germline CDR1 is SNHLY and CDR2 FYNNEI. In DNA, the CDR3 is TGTGCCACCTCAGGCGCGGAGACCCAGTACTTC. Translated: CATSGAETQYF.